These T cell receptor beta chains were read from a single sample in a study of T cell clones after liver transplantation. The method was immunoSEQ multiplex PCR; TCRdb's version includes in-frame clones alone and lacks a portion of them. The table lists 51,000 or so clones, roughly nine tenths of them singletons. Sample: CD8+ T cells from blood, taken 12 months after liver transplant. The source is a human patient who received a liver transplant. The graft donor may account for some of the T cells. Each CDR3 is given without its conserved first and last residue. Each record gives: J gene, D gene, V gene, CDR3 protein. A D gene is named only where the DNA matches it firmly.

TRBJ2-1 TRBD2 TRBV11-3 ASSLHSGSEQF
TRBJ1-1 TRBD1 TRBV7-2 ASSFGQGTEAF
TRBJ2-3 TRBD2 TRBV19 ASSIGAGVEDTQY
TRBJ2-1 . TRBV7-9 ASSLGLVGNNEQF
TRBJ2-3 TRBD2 TRBV7-7 ASSLGLAGADDTQY
TRBJ2-7 TRBD2 TRBV27 ASSLASGIGEQY
TRBJ1-1 . TRBV7-6 ASSLLEYNTEAF
TRBJ1-1 . TRBV27 ASSLSGSHTEAF
TRBJ2-7 TRBD1 TRBV7-6 ASSQHGTGEGYEQY
TRBJ2-3 TRBD2 TRBV27 ASSSGTSGRARSDTQY
TRBJ2-7 TRBD1 TRBV14 ASSQVWAGGVSDYYEQY
TRBJ2-3 . TRBV5-1 ASSSPPAGNTQY
TRBJ2-2 TRBD1 TRBV7-9 ASSRIQGTGELF
TRBJ1-5 . TRBV19 ASSTWEGQPQH
TRBJ2-1 TRBD1 TRBV27 ASSSPASGTGYNEQF
TRBJ2-2 . TRBV7-9 ASSPGAGTGELF
TRBJ2-2 TRBD1 TRBV27 ASSLWTGAAGELF
TRBJ2-5 . TRBV7-9 ASSPPMKQETQY
TRBJ1-2 . TRBV15 ATSPRGAFGGYT